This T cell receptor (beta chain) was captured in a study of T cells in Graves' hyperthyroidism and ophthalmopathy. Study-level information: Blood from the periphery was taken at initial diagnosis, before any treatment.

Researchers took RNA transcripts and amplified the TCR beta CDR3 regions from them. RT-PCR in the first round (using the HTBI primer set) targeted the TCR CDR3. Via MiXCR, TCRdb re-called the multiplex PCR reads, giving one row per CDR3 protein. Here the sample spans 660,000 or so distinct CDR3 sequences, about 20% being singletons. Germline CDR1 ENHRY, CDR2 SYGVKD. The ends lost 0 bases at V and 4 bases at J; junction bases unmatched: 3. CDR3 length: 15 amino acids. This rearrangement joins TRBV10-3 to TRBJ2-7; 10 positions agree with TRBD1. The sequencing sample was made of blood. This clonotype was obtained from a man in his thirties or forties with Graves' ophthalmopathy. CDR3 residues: CAISESRDRGYEQYF. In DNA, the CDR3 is TGTGCCATCAGTGAGTCCCGGGACAGGGGATACGAGCAGTACTTC.